A selection of T cell receptor beta chains follows, all from one sample in a study of breast tumors, draining lymph nodes, adjacent tissues. MiXCR, run by TCRdb on the multiplex PCR reads, gives a single entry per CDR3 protein. The sample carries around 230,000 distinct CDR3 sequences, approximately 29% recorded once. The sequenced sample was axillary lymph node tissue. The source of these receptors is a female donor with breast cancer. Some clones in this sample may be carry-over from other donors' samples. Each CDR3 is given with its conserved first and last residue. D genes are given only for firm matches. Clone sizes are given selectively: once, few, many, or a class where the clone is expanded.

abundance	len	v_gene	d_gene	j_gene	CDR3aa	CDR3nt
NA	16	TRBV28	NA	TRBJ2-5	CGSSKGRGLYQETQYF	TGTGGCAGCTCAAAGGGCAGGGGACTTTACCAAGAGACCCAGTACTTC
few	16	TRBV5-1	NA	TRBJ2-3	CASSRGTVGGGDTQYF	TGCGCCAGCAGCCGGGGGACCGTCGGAGGGGGAGATACGCAGTATTTT
NA	10	TRBV20-1	NA	TRBJ1-2	CSARGAGYTF	TGCAGTGCTAGGGGGGCTGGCTACACCTTC
many	13	TRBV7-9	TRBD1	TRBJ1-2	CASSLTGGLGYTF	TGTGCCAGCAGCTTAACAGGGGGCCTTGGCTACACCTTC
many	15	TRBV11-3	TRBD2	TRBJ2-7	CASSLVLAGVNEQYF	TGTGCCAGCAGCTTAGTGCTAGCGGGAGTGAACGAGCAGTACTTC
few	16	TRBV6-1	TRBD1	TRBJ2-1	CASSQGGRGGIGEQFF	TGTGCCAGCAGTCAAGGGGGCCGAGGCGGTATCGGTGAGCAGTTCTTC
NA	15	TRBV9	NA	TRBJ2-3	CAGSVSPASTDTPYF	TGTGCCGGCAGCGTCAGCCCAGCTAGCACAGATACGCCGTATTTT
many	14	TRBV6-5	NA	TRBJ2-4	CASSVTPAKNIQYF	TGTGCCAGCAGTGTTACCCCTGCCAAAAACATTCAGTACTTC
many	12	TRBV18	NA	TRBJ2-1	CASSRGEREQFF	TGTGCCAGCTCACGTGGGGAGCGAGAGCAGTTCTTC
NA	14	TRBV18	NA	TRBJ1-3	CAGSEQGDGNTIYF	TGTGCCGGCTCAGAACAGGGAGATGGAAACACCATATATTTT
many	12	TRBV18	NA	TRBJ2-7	CASSPFTYEQYF	TGTGCCAGCTCACCATTCACCTACGAGCAGTACTTC
many	15	TRBV12-3/TRBV12-4	NA	TRBJ2-3	CASSPDLASTDTQYF	TGTGCCAGCAGTCCCGACTTGGCTAGCACAGATACGCAGTATTTT
many	14	TRBV20-1	NA	TRBJ2-2	CSASRGAITGELFF	TGCAGTGCTAGTCGCGGGGCGATCACCGGGGAGCTGTTTTTT
many	18	TRBV24-1	TRBD2	TRBJ2-3	CATSDSAWTSGSTDTQYF	TGTGCCACCAGTGATTCGGCCTGGACTAGCGGGAGCACAGATACGCAGTATTTT
many	13	TRBV7-2	TRBD1	TRBJ1-2	CASSDRGIYGYTF	TGTGCCAGCAGCGACAGGGGGATCTATGGCTACACCTTC
many	16	TRBV6-6	NA	TRBJ1-4	CASSHSSQVRGEKLFF	TGTGCCAGCAGTCACTCGTCTCAAGTGAGGGGGGAAAAACTGTTTTTT
many	14	TRBV12-5	NA	TRBJ1-3	CASGGQRSGNTIYF	TGTGCTAGTGGAGGACAGCGCTCTGGAAACACCATATATTTT
NA	14	TRBV29-1	NA	TRBJ1-4	CSVGGGSGGEGLFF	TGCAGCGTTGGGGGAGGGTCGGGTGGTGAAGGACTGTTTTTT
few	14	TRBV6-2/TRBV6-3	NA	TRBJ1-2	CASSPPGGAEGYTF	TGTGCCAGCAGTCCACCTGGAGGGGCGGAAGGCTACACCTTC
many	17	TRBV4-1	NA	TRBJ1-3	CASSQDRGESSGNTIYF	TGCGCCAGCAGCCAAGATCGGGGGGAAAGCTCTGGAAACACCATATATTTT
many	15	TRBV7-3	NA	TRBJ2-6	CASSLSGSGANVLTF	TGTGCCAGCAGCTTATCAGGCTCTGGGGCCAACGTCCTGACTTTC
NA	14	TRBV29-1	TRBD1	TRBJ2-7	CSVSSGGTGREQYF	TGCAGCGTTTCCAGTGGTGGGACAGGGAGGGAGCAGTACTTC
NA	16	TRBV9	TRBD2	TRBJ2-3	CASSVTSGRRTDTQYF	TGTGCCAGCAGCGTGACTAGCGGGAGGAGGACAGATACGCAGTATTTT
many	14	TRBV20-1	TRBD1	TRBJ1-2	CSAPRGQGRYGYTF	TGCAGTGCTCCCCGGGGACAGGGGCGCTATGGCTACACCTTC
once	15	TRBV10-3	NA	TRBJ1-1	CATQAGEGVDRRALF	TGTGCCACCCAGGCCGGGGAGGGGGTTGATAGGCGGGCTCTCTTT
many	16	TRBV5-1	TRBD2	TRBJ2-1	CASSLQSGGRYNEQFF	TGCGCCAGCAGCTTGCAAAGCGGGGGCCGGTACAATGAGCAGTTCTTC
many	14	TRBV12-3/TRBV12-4	TRBD2	TRBJ2-5	CASSEAGGEETQYF	TGTGCCAGCAGCGAGGCCGGGGGGGAAGAGACCCAGTACTTC
many	13	TRBV6-1	NA	TRBJ2-7	CATRGRRSYEQYF	TGTGCCACCCGGGGAAGGCGTTCCTACGAGCAGTACTTC
many	13	TRBV4-2	TRBD1	TRBJ1-2	CASSHEGAGGYTF	TGTGCCAGCAGCCACGAGGGGGCAGGTGGCTACACCTTC
many	15	TRBV6-1	TRBD2	TRBJ2-3	CASIKTSGRADTQYF	TGTGCCAGCATCAAGACTAGCGGGAGGGCAGATACGCAGTATTTT
many	14	TRBV10-3	TRBD2	TRBJ2-1	CAISEGLAVNEQFF	TGTGCCATCAGTGAAGGACTAGCGGTAAATGAGCAGTTCTTC
many	16	TRBV5-5	NA	TRBJ2-7	CASSLAAHHGGYEQYF	TGTGCCAGCAGCTTGGCGGCCCACCACGGCGGGTACGAGCAGTACTTC
NA	12	TRBV29-1	NA	TRBJ1-5	CSRDTSNQPQHF	TGCAGCCGGGACACTAGCAATCAGCCCCAGCATTTT
few	15	TRBV27	NA	TRBJ2-7	CASSLSGTQYGEQYF	TGTGCCAGCAGTTTATCCGGGACCCAGTATGGCGAGCAGTACTTC
many	16	TRBV20-1	TRBD2	TRBJ2-5	CSARGTSGRTGETQYF	TGCAGTGCTAGAGGGACTAGCGGGAGGACCGGGGAGACCCAGTACTTC
many	15	TRBV7-6	TRBD1	TRBJ1-4	CASSLDLDRVEKLFF	TGTGCCAGCAGCTTAGACCTTGACAGGGTTGAAAAACTGTTTTTT
NA	14	TRBV20-1	TRBD2	TRBJ2-7	CSASGGRAFYEQYF	TGCAGTGCTAGTGGCGGGAGGGCCTTCTACGAGCAGTACTTC
many	18	TRBV7-8	NA	TRBJ2-7	CASSLAIGGRGSAYEQYF	TGTGCCAGCAGCTTAGCGATAGGCGGACGGGGCAGCGCCTACGAGCAGTACTTC
NA	14	TRBV19	NA	TRBJ1-3	CASKEGVGRNTIYF	TGTGCCAGTAAAGAGGGGGTTGGGAGAAACACCATATATTTT
NA	23	TRBV7-8	NA	TRBJ1-3	CASSLVSAGDSYEQYFGPGTIYF	NA
many	17	TRBV4-2	TRBD2	TRBJ2-2	CASSHPRAGGPDGELFF	TGTGCCAGCAGCCACCCGAGGGCGGGAGGGCCTGACGGGGAGCTGTTTTTT
many	14	TRBV19	NA	TRBJ2-7	CASSSASSLDEQYF	TGTGCCAGTAGTTCCGCTAGTTCTCTTGACGAGCAGTACTTC
NA	16	TRBV7-6	TRBD2	TRBJ2-3	CASSRLAGGELNEQYF	TGTGCCAGCAGCCGACTAGCGGGAGGGGAGCTCAATGAGCAGTATTTT
many	15	TRBV11-3	TRBD1	TRBJ1-2	CASSLDPRTGSGYTF	TGTGCCAGCAGCTTAGACCCCCGGACAGGGTCTGGCTACACCTTC
NA	14	TRBV7-9	NA	TRBJ1-2	CASSLEAGASGYTF	TGTGCCAGCAGCTTAGAGGCTGGGGCAAGCGGCTACACCTTC
many	15	TRBV11-2	NA	TRBJ1-2	CASSLAGLGYYGYTF	TGTGCCAGCAGCTTAGCGGGTCTCGGATACTATGGCTACACCTTC